The next 20 T cell receptor beta chains were all read from a single sample in a study of Ad26.COV2.S vaccination and SARS-CoV-2 variants. Some clones are missing from TCRdb's copy, which holds only in-frame ones; the method was immunoSEQ multiplex PCR. Here the sample spans over 400,000 clones, about 90% being singletons. Treatment indicated: 15 to 20 received Ad26.COV2.S at low or high dose, single or two shots; several received placebo; per-sample allocation not given. Day 63 after the first injection of vaccine or placebo was the sampling time. The starting material was peripheral blood, obtained in a trial of Ad26.COV2.S vaccine versus placebo. The origin of the receptors is a person between 18 and 65 years old who received the Ad26.COV2.S COVID-19 vaccine or a placebo.

The chain employs TRBV18 and TRBJ1-6; 8 bases agree with TRBD1. V was pared by 3 bases and J by 4 bases, with 5 bases of the junction left unmatched. The CDR3 contains 16 residues. Germline V CDR1 and CDR2: KGHSH, LQKENI. Written as DNA, the CDR3 is TGTGCCAGCTCACCGTACGGACAGGGATATAATTCACCCCTCCACTTT. Translation: CASSPYGQGYNSPLHF.

J is TRBJ2-7 and V is TRBV14; D remains unclear. V was cut by 4 bases and J by 2 bases, with 12 bases left in between. CDR1 is SGHDN and CDR2 is FVKESK in the germline V gene. The CDR3 covers 14 residues. The CDR3 loop reads CASSRIAPPYEQYF. DNA for the CDR3: TGTGCCAGCAGCCGAATCGCACCCCCCTACGAGCAGTACTTC.

The table lists this clone with a count of one. The same CDR3 also results from other DNA sequences found in this sample. CDR3 sequence (DNA): TGTGCCTGGAGTGTTTCTTATGGCTACACCTTC. It yields the protein CAWSVSYGYTF. The genes are TRBV30 and TRBJ1-2; no clear D. Trimming stripped 0 bases from V and 5 bases from J, with 4 bases between. The CDR3 spans 11 residues. Germline V CDR1 and CDR2: GTSNPN, SVGIG (reference sequence).

This clone has a single count. The CDR3 sequence is CASSFLTGSGNTIYF. The CDR3 nucleotides are TGTGCCAGCAGCTTCTTAACGGGCTCTGGAAACACCATATATTTT. The genes are TRBV7-2 and TRBJ1-3; D ambiguous. This CDR3 contains 15 residues. Trimming shortened V by 3 bases and J by 0 bases, and 9 bases separated the two germline ends. Germline assignment: CDR1 SGHTA and CDR2 FQGNSA.

The V gene is TRBV3-1 (or the pseudogene TRBV3-2), the J gene TRBJ2-5; 13 bases are shared with TRBD2. Germline V lookup: CDR1 LGHDT, CDR2 YNNKEL (reference sequence). V shed 1 base and J 5 bases; nucleotides not matched to a gene: 7. The CDR3 contains 17 residues. The DNA for the CDR3 is TGTGCCAGCAGCCAAGTACTAGCGGGGGGGCCCGGGGAGACCCAGTACTTC. Protein: CASSQVLAGGPGETQYF.

This chain links TRBV19 with TRBJ2-2, with D unclear. CDR1 LNHDA and CDR2 SQIVND come from the germline V gene (reference sequence). V lost 3 bases and J lost 5, with 13 bases in between. The CDR3 covers 15 residues. CDR3 sequence reads: CASSISRVLTGELFF. CDR3 in DNA: TGTGCCAGTAGTATCAGTAGGGTTTTGACCGGGGAGCTGTTTTTT.

The V and J genes are TRBV6-5 and TRBJ1-1; D might be TRBD1 (6 bases). CDR1 is MNHEY and CDR2 is SVGAGI in the germline V gene. V lost 0 bases and J 6 bases, leaving 14 bases between the germline ends. There are 15 residues in the CDR3. The CDR3 loop reads CASSYSMSTGPEAFF. The CDR3 DNA reads TGTGCCAGCAGTTACTCGATGAGCACAGGGCCTGAAGCTTTCTTT.

The rearrangement uses TRBV7-2 and TRBJ2-4; 8 bases match TRBD1. This CDR3 region has 16 residues. Germline V gene sequence: CDR1 SGHTA, CDR2 FQGNSA. V lost 7 bases, J lost 0 bases, and 8 bases stayed unmatched. DNA for the CDR3: TGTGCCAGCACCACAGGGGGGAGTCTAGCCAAAAACATTCAGTACTTC. Protein product: CASTTGGSLAKNIQYF. The variable domain in full, completed from reference TRBV7-2 and TRBJ2-4, reads GAGVSQSPSNKVTEKGKDVELRCDPISGHTALYWYRQSLGQGLEFLIYFQGNSAPDKSGLPSDRFSAERTGGSVSTLTIQRTQQEDSAVYLCASTTGGSLAKNIQYFGAGTRLSVL.

The chain has TRBV4-1 and TRBJ1-2; 7 bases line up with TRBD1. CDR1 and CDR2 from the germline V gene are MGHRA and YSYEKL. The V segment lost 3 bases and the J segment 6 bases; nucleotides outside the gene matches: 4. The CDR3 totals 13 residues. In DNA form, the CDR3 reads TGCGCCAGCAGCCAGACAACAGGGGATGGCTACACCTTC. Translated, it gives CASSQTTGDGYTF.

In this sample, this clone turned up once. J is TRBJ1-5 and V is TRBV6-2 or TRBV6-3; 11 positions agree with TRBD1. Trimming removed 5 bases from V and 7 bases from J; junction bases left unmatched: 7. Germline CDR1 and CDR2: MNHEY and SVGEGT. This CDR3 has 15 amino acids. CDR3 loop: CASSPGTGGIQPQHF. Written as DNA, the CDR3 is TGTGCCAGCAGTCCCGGGACAGGGGGTATCCAGCCCCAGCATTTT.

The V gene is TRBV10-3, the J gene TRBJ1-4; D is uncertain. The CDR3 consists of 12 residues. Trimming pared 2 bases from V and 5 bases from J, leaving 3 bases between. Germline lookup yields CDR1 ENHRY and CDR2 SYGVKD. The CDR3 nucleotides read TGTGCCATCAGTGAGGGAAATGAAAAACTGTTTTTT. Translation gives CAISEGNEKLFF.

The chain carries TRBV27 and TRBJ2-3, with TRBD2 matching 9 bases. V was clipped by 6 bases and J by 6 bases; unmatched bases: 7. Germline lookup yields CDR1 MNHEY and CDR2 SMNVEV (reference sequence). The CDR3 consists of 14 residues. As DNA, the CDR3 is TGTGCCAGCAGACTAGCGGGTCTTGGGGATACGCAGTATTTT. This codes for CASRLAGLGDTQYF.

J is TRBJ2-1 and V is TRBV3-1 (or the pseudogene TRBV3-2); 11 bases are a match to TRBD2. This CDR3 has 16 residues. The germline CDR1 and CDR2 sequences are LGHDT and YNNKEL (reference sequence). The J segment lost 6 bases and the V segment lost 0 bases, leaving 4 bases of the junction unmatched. The chain's CDR3 is CASSQDLAGGRNEQFF. CDR3 in DNA: TGTGCCAGCAGCCAAGATTTAGCGGGGGGGCGCAATGAGCAGTTCTTC.

The chain is built from TRBV10-1 and TRBJ2-3; 10 nucleotides agree with TRBD2. Germline CDR1 WNHNN, CDR2 SYGVQD (reference sequence). The V and J ends lost 4 bases and 6 bases, in that order; junction bases with no gene match: 4. The CDR3 runs 14 residues. The CDR3, as DNA: TGCGCCAGCAGTGGGACTAGCGGTCACGATACGCAGTATTTT. Its translation is CASSGTSGHDTQYF.

V gene TRBV27 combines with J gene TRBJ1-2; the D is unclear. Looked up from germline, CDR1 is MNHEY and CDR2 is SMNVEV (reference sequence). V dropped 5 bases and J dropped 5 bases, with 18 bases sitting between them. The CDR3 is 15 amino acids. The CDR3 DNA sequence: TGTGCCAGCAGTCCCAGGATAGACTTAACTTATGGCTACACCTTC. This sequence encodes CASSPRIDLTYGYTF.

V and J are TRBV6-2 or TRBV6-3 and TRBJ2-7, with 7 bases fitting TRBD1. The length of the CDR3 is 13 residues. Germline loops: CDR1 MNHEY, CDR2 SVGEGT. V shed 5 bases, J shed 3 bases, and the junction held 4 bases outside the gene matches. CDR3 in amino acids: CASSPRGFYEQYF. The CDR3 region has the DNA TGTGCCAGCAGTCCCAGGGGGTTCTACGAGCAGTACTTC.

This sequence joins TRBV7-2 and TRBJ2-1; 7 nucleotides match TRBD1. Germline V gives CDR1 SGHTA, CDR2 FQGNSA. The CDR3 extends over 14 amino acids. V shed 5 bases and J 7 bases; nucleotides not matched to a gene: 8. This CDR3 reads CASSPRQGRNEQFF. The CDR3 coding sequence is TGTGCCAGCAGCCCGAGACAGGGTCGAAATGAGCAGTTCTTC.

This clone was counted a single time. This rearrangement joins TRBV6-5 to TRBJ1-6, with D hard to call. The length of the CDR3 is 16 residues. Germline CDR1 reads MNHEY; CDR2 reads SVGAGI. Between the trimmed V and J ends, which lost 2 bases and 0 bases, there was a span of 8 bases. For the CDR3, the DNA is TGTGCCAGCAGTTACCGCCCGGGCTCCTATAATTCACCCCTCCACTTT. Protein product: CASSYRPGSYNSPLHF.

The V gene is TRBV6-1, the J gene TRBJ1-1; no definite D call. The ends were cut back, 2 bases at V and 8 bases at J, with 27 bases in the middle. The CDR3 is 18 residues long. CDR1 is MNHNS, CDR2 SASEGT, per germline. The chain's CDR3 is CASSEYRPGVMGGREAFF. CDR3 sequence (DNA): TGTGCCAGCAGTGAATACCGTCCGGGAGTTATGGGTGGGCGAGAAGCTTTCTTT.

The count of this clone is one. The rearrangement uses TRBV5-8 and TRBJ1-5, with 7 bases aligning to TRBD1. The length of the CDR3 is 14 residues. The germline CDR1 and CDR2 sequences are SGHTS and YDEGEE. With 2 bases clipped from V and 3 bases from J, the junction kept 2 bases outside the gene matches. CDR3 sequence (DNA): TGTGCCAGCAGCTTACAGGGGAACAATCAGCCCCAGCATTTT. Translation: CASSLQGNNQPQHF.